This T cell receptor (beta chain) emerged from a study of blood T cell repertoires in COVID-19. Study background: The samples span acute and convalescent COVID-19 from the United States, Italy and Spain. From T cells, B-cell-depleted T cells, or PBMCs came the material, which was cDNA or gDNA.

In the original analysis: Cell counts per sample came from amplifying reference gene primers. Using immunoSEQ multiplex PCR, the repertoire was profiled, and TCRdb retains in-frame clones only, with some absent. V, J and clone size derive from that table, while D and trimming were established from the DNA sequence. The top ten clones hold roughly 15% of a sample with some 76,000 clones, approximately 87% of them seen once. This clone was counted once. The length of the CDR3 is 16 residues. The germline CDR1 and CDR2 sequences are SGDLS and YYNGEE. V was clipped by 2 bases and J by 0 bases; unmatched bases: 8.

The sequence came from a man aged 80 or over in a cohort sampled during active COVID-19. The chain carries TRBV9 and TRBJ2-7; 7 positions match TRBD1. The sequenced material came from peripheral blood. For the CDR3, the DNA is TGTGCCAGCAGCGTCTCAGGGGGAGACAGCTCCTACGAGCAGTACTTC. Its protein product is CASSVSGGDSSYEQYF.